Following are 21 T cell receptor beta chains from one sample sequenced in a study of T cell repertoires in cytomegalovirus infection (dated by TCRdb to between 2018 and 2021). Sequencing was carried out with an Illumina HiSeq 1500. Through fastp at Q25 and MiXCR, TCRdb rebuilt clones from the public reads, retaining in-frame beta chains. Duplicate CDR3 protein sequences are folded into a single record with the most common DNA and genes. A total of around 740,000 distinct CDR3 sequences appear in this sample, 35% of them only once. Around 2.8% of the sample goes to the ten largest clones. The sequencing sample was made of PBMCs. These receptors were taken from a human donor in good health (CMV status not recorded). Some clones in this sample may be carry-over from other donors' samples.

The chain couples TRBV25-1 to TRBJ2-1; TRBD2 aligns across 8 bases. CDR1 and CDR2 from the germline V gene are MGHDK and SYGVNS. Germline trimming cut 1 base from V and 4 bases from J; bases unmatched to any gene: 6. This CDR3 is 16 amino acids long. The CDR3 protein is CASSESAGGRYNEQFF. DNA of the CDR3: TGTGCCAGCAGTGAATCGGCGGGAGGACGATACAATGAGCAGTTCTTC. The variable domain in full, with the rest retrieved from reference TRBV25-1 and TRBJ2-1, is EADIYQTPRYLVIGTGKKITLECSQTMGHDKMYWYQQDPGMELHLIHYSYGVNSTEKGDLSSESTVSRIRTEHFPLTLESARPSHTSQYLCASSESAGGRYNEQFFGPGTRLTVL.

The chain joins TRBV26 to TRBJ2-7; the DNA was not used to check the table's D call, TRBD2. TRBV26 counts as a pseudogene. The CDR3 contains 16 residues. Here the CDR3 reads CASSTPPLLAGYEQYF. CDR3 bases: TGTGCCAGCAGTACACCTCCCCTACTAGCGGGGTACGAGCAGTACTTC.

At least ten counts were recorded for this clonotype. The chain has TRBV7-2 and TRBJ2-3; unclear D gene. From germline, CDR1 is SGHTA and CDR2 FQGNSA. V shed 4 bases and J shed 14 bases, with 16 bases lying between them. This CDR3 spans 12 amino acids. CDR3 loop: CASSSYTGVPYF. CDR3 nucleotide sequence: TGTGCCAGCAGCTCGTACACCGGAGTACCGTATTTT.

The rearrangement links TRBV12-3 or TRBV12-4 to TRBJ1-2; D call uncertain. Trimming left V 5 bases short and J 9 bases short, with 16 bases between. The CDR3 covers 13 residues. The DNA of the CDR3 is TGTGCCAGCAGTCTGGACGGGCCTCCGAGCTACACCTTC. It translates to CASSLDGPPSYTF.

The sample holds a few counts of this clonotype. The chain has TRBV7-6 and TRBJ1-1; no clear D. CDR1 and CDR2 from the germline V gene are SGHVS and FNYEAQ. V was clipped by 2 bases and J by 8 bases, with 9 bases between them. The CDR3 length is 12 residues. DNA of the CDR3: TGTGCCAGCAGCTTATATGCGGGAGAAGCTTTCTTT. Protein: CASSLYAGEAFF.

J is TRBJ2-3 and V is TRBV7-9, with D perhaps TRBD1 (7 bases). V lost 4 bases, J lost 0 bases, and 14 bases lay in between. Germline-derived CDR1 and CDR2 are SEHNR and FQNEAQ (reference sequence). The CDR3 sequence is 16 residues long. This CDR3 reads CASSSQGGQSTDTQYF. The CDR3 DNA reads TGTGCCAGCAGCTCCCAGGGGGGCCAAAGCACAGATACGCAGTATTTT. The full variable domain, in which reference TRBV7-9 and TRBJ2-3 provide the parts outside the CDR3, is DTGVSQNPRHKITKRGQNVTFRCDPISEHNRLYWYRQTLGQGPEFLTYFQNEAQLEKSRLLSDRFSAERPKGSFSTLEIQRTEQGDSAMYLCASSSQGGQSTDTQYFGPGTRLTVL.

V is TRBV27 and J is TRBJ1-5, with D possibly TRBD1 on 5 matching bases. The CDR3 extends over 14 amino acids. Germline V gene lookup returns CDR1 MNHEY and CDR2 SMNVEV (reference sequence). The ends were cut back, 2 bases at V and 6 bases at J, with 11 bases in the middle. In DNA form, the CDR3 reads TGTGCCAGCAGTTTACATGGGGGGGGTCAGCCCCAGCATTTT. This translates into CASSLHGGGQPQHF.

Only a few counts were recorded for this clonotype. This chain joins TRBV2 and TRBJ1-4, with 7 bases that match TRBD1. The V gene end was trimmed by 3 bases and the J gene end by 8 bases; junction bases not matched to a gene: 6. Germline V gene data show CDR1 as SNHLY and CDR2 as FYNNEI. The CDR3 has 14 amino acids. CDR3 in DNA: TGTGCCAGCAGTGAGGACAGGCTAGCGGAAAAACTGTTTTTT. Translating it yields CASSEDRLAEKLFF.

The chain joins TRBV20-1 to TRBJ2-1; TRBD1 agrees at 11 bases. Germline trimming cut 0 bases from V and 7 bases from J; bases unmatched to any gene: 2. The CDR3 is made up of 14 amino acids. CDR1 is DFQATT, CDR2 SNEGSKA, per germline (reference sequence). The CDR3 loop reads CSARDGQGANEQFF. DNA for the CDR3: TGCAGTGCTAGAGACGGACAGGGGGCAAATGAGCAGTTCTTC.

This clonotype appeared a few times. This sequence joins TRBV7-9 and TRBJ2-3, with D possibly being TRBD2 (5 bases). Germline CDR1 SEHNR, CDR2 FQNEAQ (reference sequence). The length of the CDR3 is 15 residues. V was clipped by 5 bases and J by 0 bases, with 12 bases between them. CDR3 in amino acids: CASSPSGSSTDTQYF. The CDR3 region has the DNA TGTGCCAGCAGCCCATCGGGATCTAGCACAGATACGCAGTATTTT.

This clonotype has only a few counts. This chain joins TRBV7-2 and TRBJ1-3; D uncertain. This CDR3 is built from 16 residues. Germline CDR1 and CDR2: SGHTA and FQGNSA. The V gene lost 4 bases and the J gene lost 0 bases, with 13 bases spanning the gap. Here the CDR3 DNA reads TGTGCCAGCAGCTCCCCTATTCTCCCCTCTGGAAACACCATATATTTT. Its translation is CASSSPILPSGNTIYF.

Here the CDR3 reads CASSHGLRGDGYTF. The CDR3 nucleotides read TGTGCCAGCAGCCACGGGTTGAGGGGGGATGGCTACACCTTC. This sequence joins TRBV7-6 and TRBJ1-2; D is perhaps TRBD1 (6 bases). The CDR3 is 14 amino acids. Germline CDR1 is SGHVS and CDR2 is FNYEAQ. Trimming took 5 bases from V and 6 from J, leaving 16 bases between them.

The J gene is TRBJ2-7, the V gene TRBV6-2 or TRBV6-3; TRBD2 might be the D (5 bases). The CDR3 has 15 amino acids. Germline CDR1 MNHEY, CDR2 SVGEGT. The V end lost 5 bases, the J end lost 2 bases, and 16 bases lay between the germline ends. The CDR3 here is CASSNTTTGTYEQYF. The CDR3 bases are TGTGCCAGCAGTAACACTACGACGGGAACCTACGAGCAGTACTTC.

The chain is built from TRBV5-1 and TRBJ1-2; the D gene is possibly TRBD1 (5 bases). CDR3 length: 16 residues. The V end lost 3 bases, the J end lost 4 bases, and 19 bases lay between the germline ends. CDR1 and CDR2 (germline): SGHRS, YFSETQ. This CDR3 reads CASSSEGTAKAYGYTF. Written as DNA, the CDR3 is TGCGCCAGCAGCTCGGAAGGGACCGCCAAGGCCTATGGCTACACCTTC.

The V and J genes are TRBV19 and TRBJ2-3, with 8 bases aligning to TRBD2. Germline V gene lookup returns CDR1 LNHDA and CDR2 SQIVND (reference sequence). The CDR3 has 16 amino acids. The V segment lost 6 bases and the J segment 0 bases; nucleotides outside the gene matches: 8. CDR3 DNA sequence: TGTGCCAGTAGCCCAGTAATAGCGGGAAGCACAGATACGCAGTATTTT. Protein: CASSPVIAGSTDTQYF.

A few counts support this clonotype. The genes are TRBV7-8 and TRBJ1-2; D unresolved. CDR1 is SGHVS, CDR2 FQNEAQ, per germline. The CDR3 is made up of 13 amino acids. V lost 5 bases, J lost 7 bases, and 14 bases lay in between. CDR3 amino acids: CASSPEVGSGYTF. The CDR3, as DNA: TGTGCCAGCAGCCCCGAGGTGGGGTCTGGCTACACCTTC.

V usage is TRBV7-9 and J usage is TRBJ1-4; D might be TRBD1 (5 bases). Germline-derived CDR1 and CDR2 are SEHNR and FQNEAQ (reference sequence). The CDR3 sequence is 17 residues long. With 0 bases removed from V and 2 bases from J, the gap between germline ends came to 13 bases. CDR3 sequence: CASSLATRVGTNEKLFF. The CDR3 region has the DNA TGTGCCAGCAGCTTAGCGACCAGGGTCGGCACTAATGAAAAACTGTTTTTT.

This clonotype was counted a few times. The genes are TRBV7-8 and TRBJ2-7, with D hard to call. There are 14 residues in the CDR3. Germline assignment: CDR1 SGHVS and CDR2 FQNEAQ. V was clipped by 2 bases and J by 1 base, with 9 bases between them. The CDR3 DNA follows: TGTGCCAGCAGCTTAATCGCAGTTTCCTACGAGCAGTACTTC. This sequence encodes CASSLIAVSYEQYF.

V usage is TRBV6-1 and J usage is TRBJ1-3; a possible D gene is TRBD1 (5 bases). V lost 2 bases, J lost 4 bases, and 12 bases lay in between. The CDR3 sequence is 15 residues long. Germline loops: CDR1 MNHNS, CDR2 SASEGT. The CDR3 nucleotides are TGTGCCAGCAGTGAAAGGGCGGGGGGAGGAAACACCATATATTTT. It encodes CASSERAGGGNTIYF.

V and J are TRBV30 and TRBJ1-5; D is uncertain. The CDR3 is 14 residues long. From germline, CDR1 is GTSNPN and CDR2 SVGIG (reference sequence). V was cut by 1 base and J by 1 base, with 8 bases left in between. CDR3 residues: CAWSEGGSNQPQHF. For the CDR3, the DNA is TGTGCCTGGAGTGAAGGTGGAAGCAATCAGCCCCAGCATTTT.

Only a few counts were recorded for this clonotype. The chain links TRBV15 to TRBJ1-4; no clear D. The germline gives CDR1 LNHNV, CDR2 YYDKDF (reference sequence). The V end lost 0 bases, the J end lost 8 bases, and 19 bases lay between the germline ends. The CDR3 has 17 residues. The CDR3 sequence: CATSRDKPGRVDEKLFF. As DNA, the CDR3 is TGTGCCACCAGCAGAGATAAGCCGGGAAGGGTGGACGAAAAACTGTTTTTT.